This T cell receptor (beta chain) is from a study of T cells in Graves' hyperthyroidism and ophthalmopathy. RNA transcripts yielded amplified TCR beta CDR3 regions. During a first-round RT-PCR of the TCR CDR3, the HTBI primer set was used. Via MiXCR, TCRdb re-called the multiplex PCR reads, giving one row per CDR3 protein. The sample lists under 500,000 distinct CDR3 sequences; 11% to 15% were seen once. Note on this clonotype: This may stem from a read error, because a much larger clone lies one nucleotide away.

Orbital computed tomography and thyroid ultrasound, together with serum TRAb and thyroxine and clinical symptoms, were used for diagnoses. This receptor was taken from a man in his fifties or sixties with Graves' ophthalmopathy. The sample was blood.

Written as DNA, the CDR3 is TGTGCCAGCGGGGTCTCCGGGCTTTACGGCTACACCTTC. It specifies CASGVSGLYGYTF. The J gene is TRBJ1-2, the V gene TRBV12-3 or TRBV12-4; D unclear. This CDR3 is 13 amino acids long. Trimming took 8 bases from V and 8 from J, leaving 18 bases between them.